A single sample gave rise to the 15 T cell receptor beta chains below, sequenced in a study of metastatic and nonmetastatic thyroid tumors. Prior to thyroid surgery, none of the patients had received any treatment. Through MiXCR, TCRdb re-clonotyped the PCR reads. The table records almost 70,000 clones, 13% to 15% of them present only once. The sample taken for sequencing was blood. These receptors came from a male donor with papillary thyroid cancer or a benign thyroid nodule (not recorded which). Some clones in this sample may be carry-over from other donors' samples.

CDR3 in amino acids: CASIYRSWTSGRAEIDTQYF. The CDR3 region has the DNA TGTGCCAGCATTTACCGCTCCTGGACTAGCGGGAGGGCTGAAATAGATACGCAGTATTTT. The chain joins TRBV12-3 or TRBV12-4 to TRBJ2-3, with TRBD2 matching 15 bases. CDR3 length: 20 amino acids. J was trimmed by 5 bases and V by 7 bases; bases with no gene match: 19.

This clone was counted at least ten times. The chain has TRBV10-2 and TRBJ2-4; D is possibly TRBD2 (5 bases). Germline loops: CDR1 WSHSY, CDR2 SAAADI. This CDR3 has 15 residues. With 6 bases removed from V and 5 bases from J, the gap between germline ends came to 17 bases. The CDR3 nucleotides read TGCGCCAGCAGATCGCCGCCCCCTAGCCAAAACATTCAGTACTTC. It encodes CASRSPPPSQNIQYF.

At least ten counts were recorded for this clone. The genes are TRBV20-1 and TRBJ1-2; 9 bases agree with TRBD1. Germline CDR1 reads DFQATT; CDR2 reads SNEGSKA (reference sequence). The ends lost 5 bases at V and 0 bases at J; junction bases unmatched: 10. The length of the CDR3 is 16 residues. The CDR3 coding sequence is TGCAGTGCTTCCGGGACAGGGAAATCAGCTAACTATGGCTACACCTTC. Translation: CSASGTGKSANYGYTF.

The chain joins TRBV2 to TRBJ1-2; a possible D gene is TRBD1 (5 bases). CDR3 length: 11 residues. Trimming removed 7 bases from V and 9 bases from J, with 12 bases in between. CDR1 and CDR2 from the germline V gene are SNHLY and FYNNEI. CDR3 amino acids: CASTIWGSYTF. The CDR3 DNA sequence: TGTGCCAGCACCATTTGGGGGAGCTACACCTTC.

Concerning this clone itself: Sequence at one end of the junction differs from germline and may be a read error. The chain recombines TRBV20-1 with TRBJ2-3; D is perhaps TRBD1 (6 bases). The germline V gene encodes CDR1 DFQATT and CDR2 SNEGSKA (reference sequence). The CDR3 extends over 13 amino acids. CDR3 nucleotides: TGCAGTGCAGACCGGGACATAACAGATACGCATTATTTT. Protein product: CSADRDITDTHYF.

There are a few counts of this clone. The CDR3 bases are TGTGCCAGTAGCATATGGCGACTAGCGGATAATGAGCAGTTCTTC. Its protein product is CASSIWRLADNEQFF. This chain joins TRBV19 and TRBJ2-1; TRBD2 agrees at 9 bases. The CDR3 consists of 15 residues. CDR1 LNHDA and CDR2 SQIVND come from the germline V gene (reference sequence). The V segment lost 6 bases and the J segment 7 bases; nucleotides outside the gene matches: 10.

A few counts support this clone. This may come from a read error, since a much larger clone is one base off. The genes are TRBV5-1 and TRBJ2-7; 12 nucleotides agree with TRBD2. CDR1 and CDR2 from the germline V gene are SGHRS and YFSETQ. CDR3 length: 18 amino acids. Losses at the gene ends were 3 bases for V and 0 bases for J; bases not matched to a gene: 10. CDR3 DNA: TGCGCCAGCAGCTACCACCCGGGGACTAGCGGGCTCTCCTACGAGCAGTACGTC. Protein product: CASSYHPGTSGLSYEQYV.

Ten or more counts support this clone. The CDR3 region has the DNA TGTGCCAGCAGTTACACTAGCGGGAGGGCCGTCGGCGGGGAGCTGTTTTTT. It translates to CASSYTSGRAVGGELFF. The genes are TRBV6-2 or TRBV6-3 and TRBJ2-2; 13 nucleotides align to TRBD2. The CDR3 loop spans 17 amino acids. Germline V lookup: CDR1 MNHEY, CDR2 SVGEGT. V gave up 2 bases and J gave up 7 bases; unmatched junction bases: 7.

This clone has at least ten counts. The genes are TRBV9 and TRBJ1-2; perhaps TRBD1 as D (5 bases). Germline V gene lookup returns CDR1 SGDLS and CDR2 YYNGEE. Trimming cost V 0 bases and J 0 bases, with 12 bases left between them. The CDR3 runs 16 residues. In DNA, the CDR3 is TGTGCCAGCAGCGTAGATGGGACGGTCACTAACTATGGCTACACCTTC. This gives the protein CASSVDGTVTNYGYTF.

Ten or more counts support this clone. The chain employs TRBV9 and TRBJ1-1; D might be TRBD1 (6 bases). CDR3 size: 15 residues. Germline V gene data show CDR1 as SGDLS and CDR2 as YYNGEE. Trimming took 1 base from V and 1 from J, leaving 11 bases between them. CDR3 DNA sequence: TGTGCCAGCAGCGTATTAGGGGGAACGAACACTGAAGCTTTCTTT. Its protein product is CASSVLGGTNTEAFF.

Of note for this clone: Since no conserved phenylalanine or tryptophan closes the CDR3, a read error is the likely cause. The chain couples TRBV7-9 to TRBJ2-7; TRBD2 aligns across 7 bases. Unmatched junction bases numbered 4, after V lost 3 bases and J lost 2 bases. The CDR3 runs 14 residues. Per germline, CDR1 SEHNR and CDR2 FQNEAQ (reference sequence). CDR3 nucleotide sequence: TGTGCCAGCAGCTTGGGCGCGGGAGCCTACGAGCAGTACTCC. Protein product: CASSLGAGAYEQYS.

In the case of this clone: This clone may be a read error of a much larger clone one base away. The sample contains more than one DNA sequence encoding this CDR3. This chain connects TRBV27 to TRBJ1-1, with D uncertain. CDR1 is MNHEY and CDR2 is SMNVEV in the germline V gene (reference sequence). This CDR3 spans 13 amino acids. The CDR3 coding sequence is TGTGCCAGCGCCCGGACTATGAACACTGAGGCTTTCTTT. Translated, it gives CASARTMNTEAFF.

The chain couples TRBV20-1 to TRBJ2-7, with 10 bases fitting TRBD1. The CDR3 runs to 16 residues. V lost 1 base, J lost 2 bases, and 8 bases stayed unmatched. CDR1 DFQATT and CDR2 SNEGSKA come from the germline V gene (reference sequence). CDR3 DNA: TGCAGTGCTAGAGGAGGGGGGGACAGGGGTCCCTACGAGCAGTACTTC. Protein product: CSARGGGDRGPYEQYF.

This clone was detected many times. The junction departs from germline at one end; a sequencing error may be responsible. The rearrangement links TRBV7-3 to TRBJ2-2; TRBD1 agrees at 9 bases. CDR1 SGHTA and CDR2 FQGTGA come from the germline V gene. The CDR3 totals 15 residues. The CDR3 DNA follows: TGTGTCAGCAGCCCGGGGACAGGGCCCACCGGGGAGCTGTTTTTT. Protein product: CVSSPGTGPTGELFF.

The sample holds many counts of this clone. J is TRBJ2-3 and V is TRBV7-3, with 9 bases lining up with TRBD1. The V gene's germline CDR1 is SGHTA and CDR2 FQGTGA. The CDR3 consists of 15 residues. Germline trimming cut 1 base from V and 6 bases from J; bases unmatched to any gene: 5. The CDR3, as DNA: TGTGCCAGCAGCTTAATACAGGGGGCCTCGGATACGCAGTATTTT. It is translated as CASSLIQGASDTQYF.